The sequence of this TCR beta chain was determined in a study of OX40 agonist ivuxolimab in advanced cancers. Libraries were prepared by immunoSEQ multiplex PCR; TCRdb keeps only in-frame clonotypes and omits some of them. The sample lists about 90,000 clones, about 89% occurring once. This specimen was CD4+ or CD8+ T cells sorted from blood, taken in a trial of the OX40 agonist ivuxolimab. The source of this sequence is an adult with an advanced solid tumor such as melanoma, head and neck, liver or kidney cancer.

CDR3 in DNA: TGCGCCAGCAGCGAATCCACGGACGCAGATACGCAGTATTTT. Translating gives CASSESTDADTQYF. V gene TRBV5-1 combines with J gene TRBJ2-3; D gene ambiguous. Trimming removed 4 bases from V and 4 bases from J, with 13 bases in between. Germline V CDR1 and CDR2: SGHRS, YFSETQ. This CDR3 is 14 amino acids long. Full variable domain (remainder filled in from reference TRBV5-1 and TRBJ2-3): KAGVTQTPRYLIKTRGQQVTLSCSPISGHRSVSWYQQTPGQGLQFLFEYFSETQRNKGNFPGRFSGRQFSNSRSEMNVSTLELGDSALYLCASSESTDADTQYFGPGTRLTVL.